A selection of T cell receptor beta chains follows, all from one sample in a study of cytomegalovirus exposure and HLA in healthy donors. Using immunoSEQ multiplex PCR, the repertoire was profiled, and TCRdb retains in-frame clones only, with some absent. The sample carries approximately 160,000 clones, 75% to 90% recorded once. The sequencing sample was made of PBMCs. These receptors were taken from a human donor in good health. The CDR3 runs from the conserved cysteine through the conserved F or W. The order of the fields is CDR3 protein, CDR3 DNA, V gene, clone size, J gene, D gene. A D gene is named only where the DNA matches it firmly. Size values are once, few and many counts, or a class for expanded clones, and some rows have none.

CDR3: CASGLIPGQYNEQFF
DNA: TGTGCTAGTGGTTTGATCCCGGGACAGTACAATGAGCAGTTCTTC
V: TRBV12-5
size: .
J: TRBJ2-1
D: TRBD1

CDR3: CASSRNGQPEGELFF
DNA: TGTGCCAGTAGTCGGAATGGACAACCAGAGGGGGAGCTGTTTTTT
V: TRBV19
size: .
J: TRBJ2-2
D: .

CDR3: CASSEEQPYNEQFF
DNA: TGTGCCAGCAGTGAGGAGCAACCCTACAATGAGCAGTTCTTC
V: TRBV25-1
size: .
J: TRBJ2-1
D: .

CDR3: CASSLYRDRGTGELFF
DNA: TGTGCCAGCAGCTTGTACCGGGACAGGGGCACCGGGGAGCTGTTTTTT
V: TRBV7-6
size: .
J: TRBJ2-2
D: TRBD1

CDR3: CASSIGPLLYNSPLHF
DNA: TGTGCCAGTAGTATTGGGCCACTCCTCTATAATTCACCCCTCCACTTT
V: TRBV19
size: few
J: TRBJ1-6
D: .

CDR3: CATTPLGRDTEAFF
DNA: TGTGCCACCACGCCACTTGGGAGGGACACTGAAGCTTTCTTT
V: TRBV6-5
size: .
J: TRBJ1-1
D: .

CDR3: CASSHDRAPDEQYF
DNA: TGTGCCAGCTCACATGACAGGGCCCCAGACGAGCAGTACTTC
V: TRBV18
size: .
J: TRBJ2-7
D: TRBD1

CDR3: CASSLQGQPNTEAFF
DNA: TGTGCCAGCAGCTTACAGGGCCAGCCGAACACTGAAGCTTTCTTT
V: TRBV7-2
size: .
J: TRBJ1-1
D: .

CDR3: CASTSLGQGGNYGYTF
DNA: TGTGCCAGCACCTCCCTTGGGCAGGGAGGCAACTATGGCTACACCTTC
V: TRBV27
size: few
J: TRBJ1-2
D: .

CDR3: CASSPDRIEAFF
DNA: TGTGCCAGCAGTCCGGACAGGATTGAAGCTTTCTTT
V: TRBV27
size: .
J: TRBJ1-1
D: TRBD1

CDR3: CASSPSAYGYTF
DNA: TGTGCCAGCAGCCCGAGTGCTTATGGCTACACCTTC
V: TRBV11-2
size: .
J: TRBJ1-2
D: .